This TCR beta chain came from a study of control samples from healthy donors and cancer patients. This clone showed up just a few times. The germline gives CDR1 SGHNT, CDR2 YYREEE (reference sequence). V shed 1 base and J 9 bases; nucleotides not matched to a gene: 7. The CDR3 extends over 15 amino acids. Profiled with immunoSEQ multiplex PCR; TCRdb holds only in-frame clones, not every one. The data show just under 150,000 clones, 75% to 95% seen once. The sequenced material came from blood. The receptor's source is a young man in good health. The chain recombines TRBV5-4 with TRBJ1-6; 7 bases fit TRBD1. In DNA, the CDR3 is TGTGCCAGCAGCTTGTCAACAGGGGCCGGTTCACCCCTCCACTTT. Translated, it gives CASSLSTGAGSPLHF. The complete variable domain, with remaining parts taken from reference TRBV5-4 and TRBJ1-6, reads ETGVTQSPTHLIKTRGQQVTLRCSSQSGHNTVSWYQQALGQGPQFIFQYYREEENGRGNFPPRFSGLQFPNYSSELNVNALELDDSALYLCASSLSTGAGSPLHFGNGTRLTVT.